Listed below are T cell receptor beta chains from one sample, sequenced in a study of neoadjuvant anti-PD-1 for oral cavity cancer. The data were produced by immunoSEQ multiplex PCR, yet TCRdb's version contains in-frame clones alone and is incomplete. The sample lists approximately 10,000 clones; approximately 64% were seen once. Sequenced here: PBMCs, sampled after nivolumab (anti-PD-1) treatment. These receptors were taken from a person between 40 and 79 years old with oral cavity squamous cell carcinoma. CDR3s include the opening cysteine and the closing phenylalanine or tryptophan. D genes are given only for firm matches. Not all rows give a size; the values are once, few, many and, for expanded clones, a class.

clone size	J gene	V gene	D gene	CDR3 protein	CDR3 DNA
.	TRBJ1-1	TRBV11-2	.	CASSPHMNTEAFF	TGTGCCAGCAGCCCCCACATGAACACTGAAGCTTTCTTT
.	TRBJ2-5	TRBV27	TRBD2	CASSLLMAGGKETQYF	TGTGCCAGCAGTCTCCTGATGGCGGGGGGCAAAGAGACCCAGTACTTC
.	TRBJ2-5	TRBV5-4	TRBD2	CASSSSGGARETQYF	TGTGCCAGCAGCTCTAGCGGGGGGGCCCGCGAGACCCAGTACTTC
.	TRBJ2-1	TRBV30	.	CAWTKPSGYNEQFF	TGTGCCTGGACCAAACCCTCGGGCTACAATGAGCAGTTCTTC
.	TRBJ1-1	TRBV5-6	.	CASSSGPSNYEAFF	TGTGCCAGCAGCTCCGGACCTTCAAACTATGAAGCTTTCTTT
.	TRBJ2-1	TRBV5-6	.	CASSSPGRGYNEQFF	TGTGCCAGCAGCTCTCCTGGGAGGGGGTACAATGAGCAGTTCTTC
.	TRBJ1-5	TRBV19	TRBD1	CASSRDRDQPQHF	TGTGCCAGTAGTAGGGACAGGGACCAGCCCCAGCATTTT
.	TRBJ2-7	TRBV2	TRBD1	CASRPSRWGQAYYEQYF	TGTGCCAGCAGACCTTCTAGGTGGGGACAGGCCTACTACGAGCAGTACTTC
.	TRBJ2-2	TRBV6-5	.	CASNKQGRRTGELFF	TGTGCCAGCAATAAACAGGGGAGGAGAACCGGGGAGCTGTTTTTT
few	TRBJ2-5	TRBV13	.	CASSPGPSGTQYF	TGTGCCAGCAGCCCGGGGCCGTCCGGGACCCAGTACTTC
.	TRBJ1-5	TRBV5-5	.	CASSPQLGYSNQPQHF	TGTGCCAGCAGCCCGCAATTGGGTTATAGCAATCAGCCCCAGCATTTT
.	TRBJ1-2	TRBV2	.	CASSESGFRDGYTF	TGTGCCAGCAGTGAATCGGGTTTTAGAGATGGCTACACCTTC
.	TRBJ2-1	TRBV19	TRBD1	CASSILRDRGNEQFF	TGTGCCAGTAGTATCCTCCGGGACAGGGGAAATGAGCAGTTCTTC
.	TRBJ2-5	TRBV9	TRBD1	CASSAETGGQETQYF	TGTGCCAGCAGCGCAGAGACAGGGGGACAAGAGACCCAGTACTTC
.	TRBJ2-1	TRBV9	.	CASSAFGGAYNEQFF	TGTGCCAGCAGCGCTTTCGGCGGGGCATACAATGAGCAGTTCTTC
.	TRBJ2-1	TRBV5-1	.	CASSLSVSGDEQFF	TGCGCCAGCAGCTTGTCGGTTTCCGGCGATGAGCAGTTCTTC
.	TRBJ1-2	TRBV6-6	.	CASSYSTAPDGYTF	TGTGCCAGCAGTTACTCTACAGCACCCGATGGCTACACCTTC
.	TRBJ2-1	TRBV20-1	.	CSARDVNEQFF	TGCAGTGCTAGAGACGTCAATGAGCAGTTCTTC
.	TRBJ1-2	TRBV5-1	.	CASSLEGAYGYTF	TGCGCCAGCAGCTTGGAAGGGGCCTATGGCTACACCTTC
few	TRBJ1-5	TRBV19	TRBD1	CASGGTGEDNQPQHF	TGTGCCAGTGGTGGGACAGGGGAGGACAATCAGCCCCAGCATTTT
.	TRBJ2-3	TRBV30	TRBD2	CAWSYLGAGGSTDTQYF	TGTGCCTGGAGTTACCTCGGGGCCGGGGGGAGCACAGATACGCAGTATTTT
few	TRBJ2-1	TRBV7-2	.	CASRSPSNEQFF	TGTGCCAGCAGGTCCCCGAGCAATGAGCAGTTCTTC
.	TRBJ1-5	TRBV7-2	.	CASSLDGGAQPQHF	TGTGCCAGCAGCTTAGACGGGGGGGCCCAGCCCCAGCATTTT
.	TRBJ2-7	TRBV6-1	.	CASSEAWRESEEYEQYF	TGTGCCAGCAGTGAAGCCTGGAGAGAGAGTGAAGAATACGAGCAGTACTTC
.	TRBJ1-2	TRBV7-9	.	CASSQGLTIGGYTF	TGTGCCAGCAGCCAGGGGCTAACAATAGGTGGCTACACCTTC
.	TRBJ2-7	TRBV19	TRBD1	CASSPPRTGTYEQYF	TGTGCCAGTAGTCCCCCTCGGACAGGGACCTACGAGCAGTACTTC
few	TRBJ1-5	TRBV7-3	.	CASSLSRGQPQHF	TGTGCCAGCAGCTTAAGTCGGGGTCAGCCCCAGCATTTT
.	TRBJ1-4	TRBV29-1	.	CSARTVLGVGKLFF	TGCAGCGCCCGGACAGTCCTGGGGGTGGGAAAACTGTTTTTT
.	TRBJ2-7	TRBV2	.	CASSEGPYEQYF	TGTGCCAGCAGTGAGGGGCCATACGAGCAGTACTTC